These T cell receptor beta chains were read from a single sample in a study of beta chain features in type 1 diabetes. The method was immunoSEQ multiplex PCR; TCRdb's version includes in-frame clones alone and lacks a portion of them. The profile covers about 270,000 clones, with approximately 14% appearing a single time and 0.026% taken by the ten largest. The sample taken for sequencing was naive CD4+ T cells from blood. The receptors shown here come from a middle-aged woman in good health. CDR3s include the opening cysteine and the closing phenylalanine or tryptophan. The D gene is left open where the match is weak. Size tells how often a clone was seen (once, few, many) or the class of an expanded clone, and some rows leave it out.

D | J | V | size | DNA | CDR3
TRBD2 | TRBJ2-5 | TRBV19 | few | TGTGCCAGTAGTCTTGGACTAGCGGGGGGGCGGCAAGAGACCCAGTACTTC | CASSLGLAGGRQETQYF
TRBD1 | TRBJ1-2 | TRBV9 | few | TGTGCCAGCAGCGACAGACCCTTGACAGGGCTTAATGGCTACACCTTC | CASSDRPLTGLNGYTF
. | TRBJ1-4 | TRBV28 | few | TGTGCCAGCAGTTTGGGGGGACCTTCTGAAAAACTGTTTTTT | CASSLGGPSEKLFF
TRBD1 | TRBJ2-7 | TRBV5-4 | . | TGTGCCAGCAGGCCGGGACAGTCAACCTACGAGCAGTACTTC | CASRPGQSTYEQYF
TRBD2 | TRBJ2-1 | TRBV9 | . | TGTGCCAGCAGCGTAGCGGGGGGGGCCAATGAGCAGTTCTTC | CASSVAGGANEQFF
TRBD2 | TRBJ2-3 | TRBV7-9 | few | TGTGCCAGCAGCGCAAATAGCGGGGGGGCCCATGATACGCAGTATTTT | CASSANSGGAHDTQYF
TRBD2 | TRBJ2-1 | TRBV10-3 | few | TGTGCCATCAGGATAGCGGGGGGGCCAGTCAATGAGCAGTTCTTC | CAIRIAGGPVNEQFF
TRBD1 | TRBJ1-1 | TRBV7-9 | . | TGTGCCAGCAGCGAACAGGGGGTCGGGACTGAAGCTTTCTTT | CASSEQGVGTEAFF
. | TRBJ1-1 | TRBV11-1 | . | TGTGCCAGCAGCTTTGGACAGAGATATACGAACACTGAAGCTTTCTTT | CASSFGQRYTNTEAFF
. | TRBJ2-7 | TRBV10-3 | few | TGTGCCATCAGTGAATCGACAGGTTCCTACGAGCAGTACTTC | CAISESTGSYEQYF
. | TRBJ2-7 | TRBV6-5 | . | TGTGCCAGCAGTTACTCGCGGGCCTCCAGTGGCGAGCAGTACTTC | CASSYSRASSGEQYF
. | TRBJ1-6 | TRBV25-1 | few | TGTGCCAGCAGTGCCAGGAATAATTCACCCCTCCACTTT | CASSARNNSPLHF
. | TRBJ2-1 | TRBV7-9 | few | TGTGCCAGCAGCTTCTACACAGGACCCTTGGATGAGCAGTTCTTC | CASSFYTGPLDEQFF
TRBD2 | TRBJ2-3 | TRBV2 | . | TGTGCCAGCAGTGAATTAGCGGGGATGGGAGATACGCAGTATTTT | CASSELAGMGDTQYF
. | TRBJ1-2 | TRBV5-6 | few | TGTGCCAGCAGCTTGGCGGCAGGGAAGAGCTACACCTTC | CASSLAAGKSYTF
. | TRBJ2-3 | TRBV5-1 | . | TGCGCCAGCAGCTTGCAACAGTTGAGCACAGATACGCAGTATTTT | CASSLQQLSTDTQYF
TRBD1 | TRBJ2-7 | TRBV5-5 | few | TGTGCCAGCAGCGAGCCGGGACAGGGGAACGAGCAGTACTTC | CASSEPGQGNEQYF
TRBD1 | TRBJ1-2 | TRBV23-1 | . | TGCGCCAGCAGTCAATCGCAGCCAGGGGGAAGGTGGGGCTATGGCTACACCTTC | CASSQSQPGGRWGYGYTF
. | TRBJ2-2 | TRBV11-2 | once | TGTGCCAGCAGCTTAGCCAGGGTGAACACCGGGGAGCTGTTTTTT | CASSLARVNTGELFF
. | TRBJ2-1 | TRBV19 | . | TGTGCCAGTAGTATAGATGCGGTGTGGCCTGAGCAGTTCTTC | CASSIDAVWPEQFF
TRBD1 | TRBJ1-2 | TRBV4-1 | few | TGCGCCAGCAGCCAAGGCGCAGTAGGGGACAGGGAGGGGGTCTATGGCTACACCTTC | CASSQGAVGDREGVYGYTF
. | TRBJ2-7 | TRBV12-5 | . | TGTGCTAGTGGTTTGGAACAGGAGCAGTACTTC | CASGLEQEQYF
. | TRBJ2-1 | TRBV2 | few | TGTGCCAGCAGGGAGTATAGCTCCTACAATGAGCAGTTCTTC | CASREYSSYNEQFF
. | TRBJ2-7 | TRBV5-5 | . | TGTGCCAGCAGCTTGAATTACAGGGTAACCTACGAGCAGTACTTC | CASSLNYRVTYEQYF
. | TRBJ2-3 | TRBV7-2 | many | TGTGCCAGCGGGGCTAGCACAGATACGCAGTATTTT | CASGASTDTQYF
. | TRBJ2-2 | TRBV19 | . | TGTGCCAGTAGTATCCCCGTTGGAGCAAACACCGGGGAGCTGTTTTTT | CASSIPVGANTGELFF
. | TRBJ2-3 | TRBV5-1 | few | TGCGCCAGCAGCTTGGGGGGAGCAAGCACAGATACGCAGTATTTT | CASSLGGASTDTQYF
. | TRBJ2-6 | TRBV7-9 | few | TGTGCCAGCAGCTTAGGTGCGGGGCTCTCTGGGGCCAACGTCCTGACTTTC | CASSLGAGLSGANVLTF
. | TRBJ2-4 | TRBV18 | . | TGTGCCAGCTCACCACTAGGGGTTTCAAAAAACATTCAGTACTTC | CASSPLGVSKNIQYF
. | TRBJ2-2 | TRBV7-9 | . | TGTGCCAGCAGCTTAGGCCCCGGGTGGGGGCGAACCGGGGAGCTGTTTTTT | CASSLGPGWGRTGELFF
. | TRBJ2-7 | TRBV7-2 | . | TGTGCCAGCAGCTTAGTATCCTCCGGTTCCCTCGAGCAGTACTTC | CASSLVSSGSLEQYF